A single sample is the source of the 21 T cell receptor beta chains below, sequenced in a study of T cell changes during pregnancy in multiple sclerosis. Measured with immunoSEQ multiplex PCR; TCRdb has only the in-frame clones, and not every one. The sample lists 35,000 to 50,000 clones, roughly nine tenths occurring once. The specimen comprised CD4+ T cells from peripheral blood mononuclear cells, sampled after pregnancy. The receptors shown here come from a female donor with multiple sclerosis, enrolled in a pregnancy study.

The CDR3: CASSKAQVNTEAFF. CDR3 nucleotides: TGTGCCAGCAGCAAAGCCCAGGTTAACACTGAAGCTTTCTTT. The rearrangement links TRBV6-6 to TRBJ1-1; no firm D call. This CDR3 comprises 14 residues. Germline V gene lookup returns CDR1 MNHNY and CDR2 SVGAGI (reference sequence). The V end was cut by 6 bases, the J end by 2 bases, with 13 bases between.

The CDR3 sequence: CASSQDVRGDTEAFF. The DNA of the CDR3 is TGCGCCAGCAGCCAAGACGTCAGGGGGGACACTGAAGCTTTCTTT. The rearrangement uses TRBV4-3 and TRBJ1-1; 7 nucleotides align to TRBD1. CDR1 LGHNA and CDR2 YSLEER come from the germline V gene. The CDR3 sequence is 15 residues long. J gave up 3 bases and V 0 bases, and 4 bases lay outside the gene matches.

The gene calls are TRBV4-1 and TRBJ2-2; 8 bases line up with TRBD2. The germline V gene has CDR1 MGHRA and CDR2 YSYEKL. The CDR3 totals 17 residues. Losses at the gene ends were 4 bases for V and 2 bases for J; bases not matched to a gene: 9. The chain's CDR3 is CASSPSQSGRNTGELFF. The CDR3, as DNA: TGCGCCAGCAGCCCCAGCCAAAGCGGGAGAAACACCGGGGAGCTGTTTTTT.

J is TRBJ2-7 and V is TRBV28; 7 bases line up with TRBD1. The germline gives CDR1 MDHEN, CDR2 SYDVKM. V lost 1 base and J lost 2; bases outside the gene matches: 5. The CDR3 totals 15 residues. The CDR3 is CASSLSRTGAYEQYF. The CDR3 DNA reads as TGTGCCAGCAGTTTATCCAGGACAGGAGCCTACGAGCAGTACTTC. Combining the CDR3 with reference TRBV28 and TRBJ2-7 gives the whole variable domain DVKVTQSSRYLVKRTGEKVFLECVQDMDHENMFWYRQDPGLGLRLIYFSYDVKMKEKGDIPEGYSVSREKKERFSLILESASTNQTSMYLCASSLSRTGAYEQYFGPGTRLTVT.

CDR3 amino acids: CASSPGDRGIYGYTF. As DNA, the CDR3 is TGTGCCAGCTCACCAGGGGACAGGGGGATCTATGGCTACACCTTC. This chain connects TRBV18 to TRBJ1-2, with 11 bases lining up with TRBD1. V lost 2 bases to trimming and J lost 4 bases; unmatched junction nucleotides: 3. There are 15 residues in the CDR3. Germline-derived CDR1 and CDR2 are KGHSH and LQKENI. The variable domain in full, with the rest retrieved from reference TRBV18 and TRBJ1-2, is NAGVMQNPRHLVRRRGQEARLRCSPMKGHSHVYWYRQLPEEGLKFMVYLQKENIIDESGMPKERFSAEFPKEGPSILRIQQVVRGDSAAYFCASSPGDRGIYGYTFGSGTRLTVV.

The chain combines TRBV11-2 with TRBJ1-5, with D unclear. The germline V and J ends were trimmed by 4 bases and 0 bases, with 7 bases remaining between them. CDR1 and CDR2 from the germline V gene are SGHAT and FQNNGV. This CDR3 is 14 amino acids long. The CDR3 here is CASSSGYSNQPQHF. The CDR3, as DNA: TGTGCCAGCAGCTCAGGCTATAGCAATCAGCCCCAGCATTTT. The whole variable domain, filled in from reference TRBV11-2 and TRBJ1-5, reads EAGVAQSPRYKIIEKRQSVAFWCNPISGHATLYWYQQILGQGPKLLIQFQNNGVVDDSQLPKDRFSAERLKGVDSTLKIQPAKLEDSAVYLCASSSGYSNQPQHFGDGTRLSIL.

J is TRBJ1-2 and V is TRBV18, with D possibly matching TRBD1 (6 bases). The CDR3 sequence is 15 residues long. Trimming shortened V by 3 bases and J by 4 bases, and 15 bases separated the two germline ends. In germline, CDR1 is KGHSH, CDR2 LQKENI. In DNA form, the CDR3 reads TGTGCCAGCTCACCCACCGGGACACACAGCTATGGCTACACCTTC. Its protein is CASSPTGTHSYGYTF.

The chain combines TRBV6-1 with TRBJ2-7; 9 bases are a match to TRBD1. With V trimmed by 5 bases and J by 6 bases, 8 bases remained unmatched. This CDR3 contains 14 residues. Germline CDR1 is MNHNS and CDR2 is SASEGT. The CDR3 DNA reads TGTGCCAGCAGTAGTGGACAGGGGCCGTTCGAGCAGTACTTC. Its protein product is CASSSGQGPFEQYF.

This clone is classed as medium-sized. The CDR3 is CASSEAREGWTEAFF. The CDR3 nucleotides read TGTGCCAGCAGTGAAGCGCGAGAGGGTTGGACTGAAGCTTTCTTT. This rearrangement joins TRBV2 to TRBJ1-1; D unresolved. The CDR3 consists of 15 residues. V was cut by 0 bases and J by 5 bases, with 13 bases left in between. Germline V gene data show CDR1 as SNHLY and CDR2 as FYNNEI. Looking up the rest from reference TRBV2 and TRBJ1-1 gives the full variable domain: EPEVTQTPSHQVTQMGQEVILRCVPISNHLYFYWYRQILGQKVEFLVSFYNNEISEKSEIFDDQFSVERPDGSNFTLKIRSTKLEDSAMYFCASSEAREGWTEAFFGQGTRLTVV.

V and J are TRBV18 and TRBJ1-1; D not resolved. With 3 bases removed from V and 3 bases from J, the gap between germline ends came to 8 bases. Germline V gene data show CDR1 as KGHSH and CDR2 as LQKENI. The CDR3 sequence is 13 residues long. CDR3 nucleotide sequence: TGTGCCAGCTCACCCCGGGAGGACACTGAAGCTTTCTTT. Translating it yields CASSPREDTEAFF.

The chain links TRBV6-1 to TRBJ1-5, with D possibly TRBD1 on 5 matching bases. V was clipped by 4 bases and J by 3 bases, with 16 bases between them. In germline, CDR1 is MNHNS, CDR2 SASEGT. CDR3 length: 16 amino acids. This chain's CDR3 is CASSARDSTFNQPQHF. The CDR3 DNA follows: TGTGCCAGCAGTGCTCGGGACTCAACCTTCAATCAGCCCCAGCATTTT.

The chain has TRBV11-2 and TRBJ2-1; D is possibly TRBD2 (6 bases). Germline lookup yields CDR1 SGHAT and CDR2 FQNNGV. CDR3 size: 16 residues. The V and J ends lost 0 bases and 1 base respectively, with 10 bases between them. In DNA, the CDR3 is TGTGCCAGCAGCTTAGAGGGCGGGAAATCCTACAATGAGCAGTTCTTC. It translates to CASSLEGGKSYNEQFF. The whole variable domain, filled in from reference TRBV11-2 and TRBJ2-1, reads EAGVAQSPRYKIIEKRQSVAFWCNPISGHATLYWYQQILGQGPKLLIQFQNNGVVDDSQLPKDRFSAERLKGVDSTLKIQPAKLEDSAVYLCASSLEGGKSYNEQFFGPGTRLTVL.

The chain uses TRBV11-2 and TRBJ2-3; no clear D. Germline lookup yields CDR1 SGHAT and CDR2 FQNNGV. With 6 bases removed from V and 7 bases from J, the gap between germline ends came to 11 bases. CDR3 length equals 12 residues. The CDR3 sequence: CASSQEANTQYF. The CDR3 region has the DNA TGTGCCAGCAGTCAAGAGGCGAATACGCAGTATTTT.

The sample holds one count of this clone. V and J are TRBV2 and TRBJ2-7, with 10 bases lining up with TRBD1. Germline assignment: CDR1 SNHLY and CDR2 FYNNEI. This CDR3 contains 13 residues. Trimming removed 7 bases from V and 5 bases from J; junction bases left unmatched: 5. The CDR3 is CASNRDRGNEQYF. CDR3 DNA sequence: TGTGCCAGCAACCGGGACAGGGGAAACGAGCAGTACTTC.

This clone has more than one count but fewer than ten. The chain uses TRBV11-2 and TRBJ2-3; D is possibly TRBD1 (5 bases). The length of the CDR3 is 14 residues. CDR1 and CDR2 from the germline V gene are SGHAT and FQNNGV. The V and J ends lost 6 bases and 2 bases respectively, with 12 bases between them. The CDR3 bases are TGTGCCAGCAGACCTCGACAGTACACAGATACGCAGTATTTT. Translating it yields CASRPRQYTDTQYF.

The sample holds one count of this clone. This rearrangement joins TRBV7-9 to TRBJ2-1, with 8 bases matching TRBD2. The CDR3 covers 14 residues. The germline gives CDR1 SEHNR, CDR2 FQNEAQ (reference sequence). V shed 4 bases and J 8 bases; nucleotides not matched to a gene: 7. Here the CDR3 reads CASSWSGSQDEQFF. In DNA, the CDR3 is TGTGCCAGCAGCTGGAGCGGGAGCCAGGATGAGCAGTTCTTC.

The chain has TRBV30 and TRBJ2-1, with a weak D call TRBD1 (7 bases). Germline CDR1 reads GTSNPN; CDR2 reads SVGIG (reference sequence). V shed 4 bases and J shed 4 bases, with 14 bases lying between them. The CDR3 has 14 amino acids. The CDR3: CAWTTGAGYNEQFF. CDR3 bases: TGTGCCTGGACTACAGGGGCGGGGTACAATGAGCAGTTCTTC.

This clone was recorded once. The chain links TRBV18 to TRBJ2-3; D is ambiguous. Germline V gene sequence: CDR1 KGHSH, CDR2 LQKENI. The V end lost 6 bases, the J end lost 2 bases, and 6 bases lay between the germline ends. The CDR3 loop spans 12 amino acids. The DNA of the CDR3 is TGTGCCAGCTCCCCTTCCACAGATACGCAGTATTTT. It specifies CASSPSTDTQYF.

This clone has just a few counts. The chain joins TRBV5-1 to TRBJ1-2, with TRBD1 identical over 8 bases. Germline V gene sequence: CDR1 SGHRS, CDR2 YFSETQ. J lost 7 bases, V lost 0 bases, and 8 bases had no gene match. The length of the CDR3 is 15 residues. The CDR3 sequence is CASSLEAGTGLGYTF. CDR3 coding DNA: TGCGCCAGCAGCTTGGAAGCTGGGACAGGCCTTGGCTACACCTTC.

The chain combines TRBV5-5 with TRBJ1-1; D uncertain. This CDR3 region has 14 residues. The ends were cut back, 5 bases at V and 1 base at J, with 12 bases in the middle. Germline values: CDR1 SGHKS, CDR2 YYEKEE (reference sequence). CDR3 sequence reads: CASRPREGNTEAFF. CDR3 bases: TGTGCCAGCAGGCCAAGGGAGGGGAACACTGAAGCTTTCTTT.

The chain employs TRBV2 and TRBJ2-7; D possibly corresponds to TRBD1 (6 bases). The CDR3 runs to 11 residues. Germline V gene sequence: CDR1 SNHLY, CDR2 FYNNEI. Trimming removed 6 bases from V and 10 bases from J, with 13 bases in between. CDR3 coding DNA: TGTGCCAGCAGCGCACGACAGGTTCAGTACTTC. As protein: CASSARQVQYF.